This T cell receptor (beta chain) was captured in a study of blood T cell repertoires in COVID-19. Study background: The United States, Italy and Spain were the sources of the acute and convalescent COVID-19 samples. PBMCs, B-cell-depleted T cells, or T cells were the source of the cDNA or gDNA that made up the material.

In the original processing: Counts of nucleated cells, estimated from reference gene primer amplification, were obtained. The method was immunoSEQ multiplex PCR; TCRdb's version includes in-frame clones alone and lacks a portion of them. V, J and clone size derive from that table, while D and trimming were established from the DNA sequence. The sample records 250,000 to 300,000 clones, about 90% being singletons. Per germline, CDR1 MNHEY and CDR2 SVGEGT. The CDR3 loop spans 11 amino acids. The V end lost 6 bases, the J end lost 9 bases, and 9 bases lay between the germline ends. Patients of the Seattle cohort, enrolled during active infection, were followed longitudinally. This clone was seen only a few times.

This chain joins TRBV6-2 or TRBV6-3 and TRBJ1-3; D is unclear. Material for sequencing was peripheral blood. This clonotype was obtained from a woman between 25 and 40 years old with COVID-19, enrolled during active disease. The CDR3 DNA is TGTGCCAGCAGCCGGCGAGGCACCATATATTTT. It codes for CASSRRGTIYF.